The 14 T cell receptor beta chains listed next were all sequenced from one sample in a study of vaccination and CD4 T cells after COVID-19. Noted time point: late sampling 161 to 241 days after vaccination in a few convalescent patients. Each CDR3 protein gets one entry after TCRdb re-called the PCR reads with MiXCR. The repertoire holds 35,000 to 45,000 distinct CDR3 sequences, with more than 35% as singletons. This specimen consisted of CD4+ T cells from blood, obtained about 7 months after SARS-CoV-2 vaccination. The origin of the receptors is a human donor who had recovered from COVID-19.

This clonotype was seen at least ten times. The rearrangement links TRBV7-9 to TRBJ2-5, with D unclear. V was pared by 3 bases and J by 4 bases, with 12 bases between. The germline V gene has CDR1 SEHNR and CDR2 FQNEAQ (reference sequence). This CDR3 comprises 14 residues. CDR3 nucleotides: TGTGCCAGCAGCTTCCTTCAGCCCGCAGAGACCCAGTACTTC. Protein product: CASSFLQPAETQYF.

The V call is TRBV20-1, the J call TRBJ2-5; TRBD1 aligns across 8 bases. Germline trimming cut 4 bases from V and 2 bases from J; bases unmatched to any gene: 6. The length of the CDR3 is 14 residues. Germline CDR1 is DFQATT and CDR2 is SNEGSKA (reference sequence). CDR3 bases: TGCAGTGCTAACATCCGGACAGGGCAAGAGACCCAGTACTTC. It codes for CSANIRTGQETQYF.

This clonotype was recorded a few times. The rearrangement links TRBV6-1 to TRBJ2-5, with a tentative D call TRBD1 (6 bases). The CDR3 covers 14 residues. Germline V lookup: CDR1 MNHNS, CDR2 SASEGT. Trimming shortened V by 7 bases and J by 1 base, and 13 bases separated the two germline ends. The CDR3 sequence: CASKRDTAQETQYF. CDR3 DNA: TGTGCCAGCAAACGGGACACCGCCCAAGAGACCCAGTACTTC.

V gene TRBV6-5 combines with J gene TRBJ2-3; 8 bases agree with TRBD2. V was clipped by 4 bases and J by 6 bases; unmatched bases: 9. This CDR3 is 15 amino acids long. Germline V CDR1 and CDR2: MNHEY, SVGAGI. The CDR3 sequence is CASSFTSGASDTQYF. In DNA form, the CDR3 reads TGTGCCAGCAGTTTCACTAGCGGCGCATCGGATACGCAGTATTTT.

The chain is built from TRBV19 and TRBJ1-2, with 8 bases fitting TRBD1. Germline-derived CDR1 and CDR2 are LNHDA and SQIVND (reference sequence). The CDR3 has 16 amino acids. V was clipped by 3 bases and J by 3 bases; unmatched bases: 9. The CDR3 DNA is TGTGCCAGTAGTATTCGGACAGGGAGAAGGGACTATGGCTACACCTTC. It is translated as CASSIRTGRRDYGYTF. Variable domain in full (rest from reference TRBV19 and TRBJ1-2): DGGITQSPKYLFRKEGQNVTLSCEQNLNHDAMYWYRQDPGQGLRLIYYSQIVNDFQKGDIAEGYSVSREKKESFPLTVTSAQKNPTAFYLCASSIRTGRRDYGYTFGSGTRLTVV.

This clonotype appeared a single time. V and J are TRBV10-3 and TRBJ2-2, with 12 nucleotides matching TRBD1. Germline V CDR1 and CDR2: ENHRY, SYGVKD. Trimming removed 3 bases from V and 5 bases from J; junction bases left unmatched: 4. The CDR3 contains 16 residues. The CDR3 region has the DNA TGTGCCATCAGTGAAGGGACAGGGGGCCGGACCGGGGAGCTGTTTTTT. Translated: CAISEGTGGRTGELFF.

Only a few counts were recorded for this clonotype. A much larger clone differs from this one at a single base, so this may be a read error. The genes are TRBV6-4 and TRBJ2-2; D gene uncertain. The CDR3 is 13 amino acids. The V gene's germline CDR1 is MRHNA and CDR2 SNTAGT. V lost 2 bases, J lost 3 bases, and 4 bases lay in between. As DNA, the CDR3 is TGTGCCAGCAGTGACAAGGACACCGGGGAGCTGTTTTTT. Protein product: CASSDKDTGELFF.

The J gene is TRBJ2-1, the V gene TRBV7-2; TRBD2 matches at 8 bases. Germline CDR1 is SGHTA and CDR2 is FQGNSA. CDR3 length equals 15 residues. The trim removed 1 base at V and 6 bases at J, leaving 5 bases unmatched. CDR3 sequence reads: CASSLDGRAGNEQFF. The CDR3 bases are TGTGCCAGCAGCTTAGACGGGAGGGCGGGCAATGAGCAGTTCTTC.

The V call is TRBV4-1, the J call TRBJ2-5; D might be TRBD2 (5 bases). The CDR3 covers 15 residues. Per the germline V gene, CDR1 is MGHRA and CDR2 is YSYEKL. V was cut by 5 bases and J by 2 bases, with 15 bases left in between. In nucleotides, the CDR3 is TGCGCCAGCAGCGCTGCGGACTTCGGGCAAGAGACCCAGTACTTC. Its translation is CASSAADFGQETQYF.

The gene calls are TRBV18 and TRBJ1-1, with a possible D match to TRBD1 (5 bases). V gave up 0 bases and J gave up 11 bases, with 19 bases separating them. From germline, CDR1 is KGHSH and CDR2 LQKENI. The CDR3 extends over 15 amino acids. This CDR3 is CASSPPMSRDPYAFF. In DNA form, the CDR3 reads TGTGCCAGCTCACCACCAATGTCGAGGGACCCCTACGCTTTCTTT.

The chain carries TRBV2 and TRBJ1-5; D gene unclear. Per the germline V gene, CDR1 is SNHLY and CDR2 is FYNNEI. V was clipped by 4 bases and J by 1 base, with 11 bases between them. The CDR3 is 15 residues long. CDR3 residues: CASSGTGDSNQPQHF. CDR3 DNA sequence: TGTGCCAGCAGTGGGACGGGTGACAGCAATCAGCCCCAGCATTTT.

The chain joins TRBV6-2 or TRBV6-3 to TRBJ2-7, with D perhaps given as TRBD1 or TRBD2 (5 bases each). The CDR3 is made up of 14 amino acids. Trimming left V 6 bases short and J 7 bases short, with 19 bases between. The germline V gene has CDR1 MNHEY and CDR2 SVGEGT. CDR3 coding DNA: TGTGCCAGCAGCCCCGGACACCTCGGAGGTGAGCAGTACTTC. It codes for CASSPGHLGGEQYF.

This clonotype was detected a few times. The genes are TRBV24-1 and TRBJ2-5; D gene uncertain. CDR1 is KGHDR, CDR2 SFDVKD, per germline. CDR3 length: 17 residues. V lost 2 bases, J lost 2 bases, and 17 bases lay in between. CDR3 coding DNA: TGTGCCACCAGTGATTCTGAGACACCCAGCGAACAAGAGACCCAGTACTTC. This gives the protein CATSDSETPSEQETQYF.

This chain links TRBV7-9 with TRBJ2-1; 12 nucleotides match TRBD2. This CDR3 is 17 amino acids long. Germline trimming cut 4 bases from V and 3 bases from J; bases unmatched to any gene: 7. Germline V gives CDR1 SEHNR, CDR2 FQNEAQ (reference sequence). The DNA of the CDR3 is TGTGCCAGCAGCTCCTGGACTAGCGGGGTACACTACAATGAGCAGTTCTTC. This translates into CASSSWTSGVHYNEQFF.